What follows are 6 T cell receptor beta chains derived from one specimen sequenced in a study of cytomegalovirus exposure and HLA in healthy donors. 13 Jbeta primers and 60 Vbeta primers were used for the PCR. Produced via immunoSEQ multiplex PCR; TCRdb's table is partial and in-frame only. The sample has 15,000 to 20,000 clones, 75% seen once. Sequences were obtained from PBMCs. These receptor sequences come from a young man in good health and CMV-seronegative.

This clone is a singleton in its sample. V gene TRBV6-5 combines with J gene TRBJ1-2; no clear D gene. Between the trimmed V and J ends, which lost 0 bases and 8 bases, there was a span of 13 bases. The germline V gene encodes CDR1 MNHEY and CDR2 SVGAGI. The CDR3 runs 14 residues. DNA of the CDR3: TGTGCCAGCAGTTACTCTCCAGACCAGAGGGGCTACACCTTC. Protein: CASSYSPDQRGYTF.

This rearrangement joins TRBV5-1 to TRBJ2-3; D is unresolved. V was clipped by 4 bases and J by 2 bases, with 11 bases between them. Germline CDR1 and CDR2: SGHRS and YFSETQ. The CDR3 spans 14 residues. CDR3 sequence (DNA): TGCGCCAGCAGCCAGAGACTGGACACAGATACGCAGTATTTT. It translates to CASSQRLDTDTQYF.

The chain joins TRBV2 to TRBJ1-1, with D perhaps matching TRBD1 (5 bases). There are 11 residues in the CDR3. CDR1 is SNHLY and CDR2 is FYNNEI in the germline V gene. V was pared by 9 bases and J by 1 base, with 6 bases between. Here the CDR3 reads CARGRNTEAFF. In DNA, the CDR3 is TGTGCCAGGGGGCGGAACACTGAAGCTTTCTTT.

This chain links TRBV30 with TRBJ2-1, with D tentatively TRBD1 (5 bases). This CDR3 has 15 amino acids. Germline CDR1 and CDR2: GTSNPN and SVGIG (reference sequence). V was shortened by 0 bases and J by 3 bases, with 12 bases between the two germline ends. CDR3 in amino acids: CAWSVLGLRYNEQFF. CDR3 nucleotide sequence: TGTGCCTGGAGTGTACTGGGGCTCCGCTACAATGAGCAGTTCTTC.

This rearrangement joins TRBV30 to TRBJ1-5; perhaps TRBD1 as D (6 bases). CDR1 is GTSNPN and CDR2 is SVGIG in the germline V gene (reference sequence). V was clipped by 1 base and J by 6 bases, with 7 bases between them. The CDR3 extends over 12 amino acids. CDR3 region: CAWSGGGQPQHF. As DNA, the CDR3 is TGTGCCTGGAGTGGAGGGGGTCAGCCCCAGCATTTT.

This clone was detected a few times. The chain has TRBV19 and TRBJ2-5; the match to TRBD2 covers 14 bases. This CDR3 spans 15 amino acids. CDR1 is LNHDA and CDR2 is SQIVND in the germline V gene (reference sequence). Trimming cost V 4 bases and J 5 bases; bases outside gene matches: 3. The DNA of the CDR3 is TGTGCCAGTAGTACCGGGACTAGCGGGGGCGAGACCCAGTACTTC. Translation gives CASSTGTSGGETQYF.